Listed here are 18 T cell receptor beta chains from one sample, sequenced in a study of T cell responses to AZD1222 COVID-19 vaccine. Assay used: immunoSEQ multiplex PCR; TCRdb lists only in-frame clones, some missing. The repertoire consists of roughly 120,000 clones, with roughly nine tenths occurring once and the leading ten covering 4.2%. Sequenced here: peripheral blood, sampled on day 0 of AZD1222 vaccination. Source of these receptors: an adult in good health.

The chain carries TRBV7-9 and TRBJ1-2; D remains unclear. The V and J ends lost 1 base and 10 bases respectively, with 13 bases between them. The CDR3 length is 13 residues. Germline V gene lookup returns CDR1 SEHNR and CDR2 FQNEAQ (reference sequence). The CDR3 region is CASSLEVPPTYTF. The CDR3 region has the DNA TGTGCCAGCAGCTTAGAAGTACCCCCAACCTACACCTTC.

The chain has TRBV7-2 and TRBJ2-7; D is possibly TRBD1 (6 bases). CDR1 is SGHTA, CDR2 FQGNSA, per germline. Trimming removed 4 bases at V and 1 base at J, with 17 bases between. The CDR3 has 16 residues. CDR3 sequence: CASSSTPGVLSYEQYF. The CDR3, as DNA: TGTGCCAGCAGCTCGACCCCAGGGGTCTTGTCCTACGAGCAGTACTTC. The full variable domain, rest sourced from reference TRBV7-2 and TRBJ2-7, is GAGVSQSPSNKVTEKGKDVELRCDPISGHTALYWYRQSLGQGLEFLIYFQGNSAPDKSGLPSDRFSAERTGGSVSTLTIQRTQQEDSAVYLCASSSTPGVLSYEQYFGPGTRLTVT.

The chain combines TRBV3-1 (or the pseudogene TRBV3-2) with TRBJ1-2, with 9 bases lining up with TRBD1. Germline CDR1 LGHDT, CDR2 YNNKEL (reference sequence). The CDR3 sequence is 14 residues long. The V and J ends lost 3 bases and 8 bases, in that order; junction bases with no gene match: 7. CDR3 DNA sequence: TGTGCCAGCAGCCAGCGGGACAGGGCTTTGGGCTACACCTTC. It translates to CASSQRDRALGYTF.

About this clone: A read error may account for a junction end that differs from germline. The chain carries TRBV20-1 and TRBJ2-7; possibly TRBD2 for D (5 bases). CDR1 and CDR2 (germline): DFQATT, SNEGSKA (reference sequence). The CDR3 has 11 residues. The CDR3 bases are TGCAGTGCTAGAGATGGTAGCGCCGATGGCTTC. It yields the protein CSARDGSADGF.

The chain combines TRBV19 with TRBJ1-6, with D hard to call. Deletions cut 5 bases from V and 6 bases from J, with 8 bases between. Germline CDR1 and CDR2: LNHDA and SQIVND (reference sequence). The CDR3 runs 13 residues. The CDR3 DNA reads TGTGCCAGTAGTGCCACAACTAATTCACCCCTCCACTTT. Protein sequence: CASSATTNSPLHF.

V and J are TRBV6-2 or TRBV6-3 and TRBJ1-6, with TRBD1 matching over 8 bases. The CDR3 spans 15 residues. CDR1 is MNHEY and CDR2 is SVGEGT in the germline V gene. V lost 2 bases, J lost 10 bases, and 7 bases stayed unmatched. The CDR3: CASSYQGALRSPLHF. CDR3 nucleotide sequence: TGTGCCAGCAGTTACCAGGGGGCACTTAGATCACCCCTCCACTTT.

The chain combines TRBV4-1 with TRBJ1-5; D possibly corresponds to TRBD1 (5 bases). The germline V gene encodes CDR1 MGHRA and CDR2 YSYEKL. This CDR3 is built from 15 residues. Trimming left V 0 bases short and J 7 bases short, with 13 bases between. CDR3 nucleotides: TGCGCCAGCAGCCAAGAGGGGGGGTCTCGGCAGCCCCAGCATTTT. This encodes CASSQEGGSRQPQHF.

The gene calls are TRBV28 and TRBJ1-1; possibly TRBD1 for D (6 bases). V lost 7 bases and J lost 4, with 22 bases in between. The CDR3 runs to 16 residues. CDR1 is MDHEN and CDR2 is SYDVKM in the germline V gene. The CDR3 is CASNPGVGGLGTEAFF. In DNA, the CDR3 is TGTGCCAGCAACCCAGGGGTAGGAGGACTAGGCACTGAAGCTTTCTTT. Full variable domain (missing parts from reference TRBV28 and TRBJ1-1): DVKVTQSSRYLVKRTGEKVFLECVQDMDHENMFWYRQDPGLGLRLIYFSYDVKMKEKGDIPEGYSVSREKKERFSLILESASTNQTSMYLCASNPGVGGLGTEAFFGQGTRLTVV.

V gene TRBV4-2 combines with J gene TRBJ1-4, with D unresolved. In germline, CDR1 is LGHNA, CDR2 YNFKEQ. The V end was cut by 5 bases, the J end by 2 bases, with 9 bases between. This CDR3 has 14 residues. CDR3: CASSYLQTNEKLFF. CDR3 bases: TGTGCCAGCAGCTACCTTCAGACTAATGAAAAACTGTTTTTT.

The chain couples TRBV7-3 to TRBJ1-1; TRBD1 agrees at 7 bases. This CDR3 is built from 15 residues. CDR1 and CDR2 (germline): SGHTA, FQGTGA. V lost 5 bases and J lost 1; bases outside the gene matches: 7. The CDR3 DNA reads TGTGCCAGCAGCCTAGAGGACAGGCAGAACACTGAAGCTTTCTTT. Protein product: CASSLEDRQNTEAFF. Based on the CDR3 plus reference TRBV7-3 and TRBJ1-1, the full variable domain is GAGVSQTPSNKVTEKGKYVELRCDPISGHTALYWYRQSLGQGPEFLIYFQGTGAADDSGLPNDRFFAVRPEGSVSTLKIQRTERGDSAVYLCASSLEDRQNTEAFFGQGTRLTVV.

The rearrangement uses TRBV6-5 and TRBJ2-7, with D possibly being TRBD2 (5 bases). The CDR3 is 12 amino acids. The V end lost 2 bases, the J end lost 5 bases, and 7 bases lay between the germline ends. Looked up from germline, CDR1 is MNHEY and CDR2 is SVGAGI. CDR3 sequence reads: CASSYVGDEQYF. The CDR3 DNA reads as TGTGCCAGCAGTTACGTCGGGGACGAGCAGTACTTC.

The J gene is TRBJ2-5, the V gene TRBV4-1; D ambiguous. The CDR3 sequence is 12 residues long. Germline CDR1 reads MGHRA; CDR2 reads YSYEKL. V lost 3 bases and J 2 bases, leaving 4 bases between the germline ends. The CDR3 DNA is TGCGCCAGCAGCCATCTACAAGAGACCCAGTACTTC. Residues: CASSHLQETQYF.

This sequence joins TRBV4-2 and TRBJ2-1, with a tentative D call TRBD2 (7 bases). The CDR3 runs 17 residues. V was cut by 0 bases and J by 7 bases, with 19 bases left in between. Germline loops: CDR1 LGHNA, CDR2 YNFKEQ. The CDR3 DNA reads TGTGCCAGCAGCCAAGAGGCCGACACAGGGAGGGAAAATGAGCAGTTCTTC. Its protein product is CASSQEADTGRENEQFF.

The CDR3 region is CASSYEASVSNEQFF. CDR3 DNA sequence: TGTGCCAGCAGCTATGAGGCTAGCGTTAGCAATGAGCAGTTCTTC. The V gene is TRBV9, the J gene TRBJ2-1; maybe TRBD2 (6 bases). The CDR3 has 15 residues. The V gene lost 4 bases and the J gene lost 6 bases, with 17 bases spanning the gap. In germline, CDR1 is SGDLS, CDR2 YYNGEE. The variable domain in full, completed from reference TRBV9 and TRBJ2-1, reads DSGVTQTPKHLITATGQRVTLRCSPRSGDLSVYWYQQSLDQGLQFLIQYYNGEERAKGNILERFSAQQFPDLHSELNLSSLELGDSALYFCASSYEASVSNEQFFGPGTRLTVL.

The chain joins TRBV2 to TRBJ1-5; 9 positions agree with TRBD1. CDR3 size: 14 residues. Germline-derived CDR1 and CDR2 are SNHLY and FYNNEI. The J segment lost 7 bases and the V segment lost 5 bases, leaving 6 bases of the junction unmatched. DNA for the CDR3: TGTGCCAGCAGTTATGACAGGGGGAACCAGCCCCAGCATTTT. The encoded protein is CASSYDRGNQPQHF.

V usage is TRBV5-1 and J usage is TRBJ2-6; D unresolved. The germline CDR1 and CDR2 sequences are SGHRS and YFSETQ. This CDR3 has 15 residues. Between the trimmed V and J ends, which lost 0 bases and 0 bases, there was a span of 4 bases. Here the CDR3 DNA reads TGCGCCAGCAGCTTGGCAAGCTCTGGGGCCAACGTCCTGACTTTC. Translated: CASSLASSGANVLTF.

This chain joins TRBV30 and TRBJ2-5; D is possibly TRBD1 (5 bases). The germline V gene encodes CDR1 GTSNPN and CDR2 SVGIG (reference sequence). Trimming pared 8 bases from V and 2 bases from J, leaving 18 bases between. The CDR3 is 14 amino acids. CDR3 DNA: TGTGCCCAGAGGCTGGGGCTTGGGCAAGAGACCCAGTACTTC. Its protein product is CAQRLGLGQETQYF.

The V gene is TRBV20-1, the J gene TRBJ1-5, with D tentatively TRBD1 (5 bases). The V gene's germline CDR1 is DFQATT and CDR2 SNEGSKA (reference sequence). The V gene lost 3 bases and the J gene lost 6 bases, with 12 bases spanning the gap. The CDR3 loop spans 13 amino acids. CDR3 region: CSASTGLGQPQHF. CDR3 bases: TGCAGTGCTAGTACGGGGCTGGGTCAGCCCCAGCATTTT.